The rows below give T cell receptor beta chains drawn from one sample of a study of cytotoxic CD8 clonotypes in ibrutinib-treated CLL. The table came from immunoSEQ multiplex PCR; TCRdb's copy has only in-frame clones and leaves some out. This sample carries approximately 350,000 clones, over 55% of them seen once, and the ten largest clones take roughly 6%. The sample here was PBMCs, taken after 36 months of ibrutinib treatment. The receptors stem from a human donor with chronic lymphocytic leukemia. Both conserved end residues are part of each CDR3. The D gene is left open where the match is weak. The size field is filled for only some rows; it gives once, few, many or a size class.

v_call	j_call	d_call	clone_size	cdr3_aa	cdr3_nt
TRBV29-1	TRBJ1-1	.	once	CSVERHLNTEAFF	TGCAGCGTTGAAAGACATCTGAACACTGAAGCTTTCTTT
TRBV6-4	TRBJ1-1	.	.	CASSEQGGSEAFF	TGTGCCAGCAGTGAACAGGGTGGGTCTGAAGCTTTCTTT
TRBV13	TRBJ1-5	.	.	CASSSQNQPQHF	TGTGCCAGCAGCTCCCAGAATCAGCCCCAGCATTTT
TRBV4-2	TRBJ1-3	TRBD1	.	CASSQAVQGAIGGNTIYF	TGTGCCAGCAGCCAAGCGGTTCAGGGGGCGATAGGTGGAAACACCATATATTTT
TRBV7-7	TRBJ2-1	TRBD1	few	CASSDDRGGEQFF	TGTGCCAGCAGCGACGACAGGGGCGGTGAGCAGTTCTTC
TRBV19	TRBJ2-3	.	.	CASSFSFASSTDTQYF	TGTGCCAGTAGCTTTAGCTTCGCATCTAGCACAGATACGCAGTATTTT
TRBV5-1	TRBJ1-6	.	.	CASSGRGQDNSPLHF	TGCGCCAGCAGCGGGAGGGGCCAAGATAATTCACCCCTCCACTTT
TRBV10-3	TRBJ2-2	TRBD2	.	CAISVIAGGGLTGELFF	TGTGCCATCAGTGTGATAGCGGGAGGGGGGCTCACCGGGGAGCTGTTTTTT
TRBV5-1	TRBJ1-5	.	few	CASIRELNQPQHF	TGCGCCAGCATTAGGGAACTCAATCAGCCCCAGCATTTT
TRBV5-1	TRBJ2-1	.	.	CASSLANSRGNEQFF	TGCGCCAGCAGCTTGGCAAACTCCCGAGGCAATGAGCAGTTCTTC
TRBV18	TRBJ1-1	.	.	CASSPFVTEAFF	TGTGCCAGCTCACCATTTGTCACTGAAGCTTTCTTT
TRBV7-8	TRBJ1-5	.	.	CASSKGAPGQAGPGNQPQHF	TGTGCCAGCAGCAAAGGGGCGCCGGGCCAGGCGGGGCCAGGTAATCAGCCCCAGCATTTT
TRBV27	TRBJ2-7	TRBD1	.	CASSLSTGGREQYF	TGTGCCAGCAGTTTATCGACAGGGGGCAGGGAGCAGTACTTC
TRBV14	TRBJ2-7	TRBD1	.	CASSQTTGTSYEQYF	TGTGCCAGCAGCCAGACGACAGGGACCTCCTACGAGCAGTACTTC
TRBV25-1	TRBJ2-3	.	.	CASSSTDTQYF	TGTGCCAGCAGCAGCACAGATACGCAGTATTTT
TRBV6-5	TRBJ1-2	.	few	CASSERPLYGYTF	TGTGCCAGCAGTGAAAGACCGTTGTATGGCTACACCTTC
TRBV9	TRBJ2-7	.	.	CATRGLFFEQYF	TGTGCCACCAGGGGACTATTTTTCGAGCAGTACTTC
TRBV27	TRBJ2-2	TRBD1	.	CASSLDRGHTGELFF	TGTGCCAGCAGTTTAGACAGGGGGCACACCGGGGAGCTGTTTTTT
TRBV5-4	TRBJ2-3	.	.	CASSLETTDTQYF	TGTGCCAGCAGCCTGGAGACCACAGATACGCAGTATTTT
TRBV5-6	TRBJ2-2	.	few	CASSLGRATGELFF	TGTGCCAGCAGCTTGGGCAGGGCCACCGGGGAGCTGTTTTTT
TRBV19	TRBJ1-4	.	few	CASKGLTVNEKLFF	TGTGCCAGTAAGGGCTTGACAGTTAATGAAAAACTGTTTTTT
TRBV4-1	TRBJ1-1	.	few	CASSWRGTEAFF	TGCGCCAGCAGCTGGAGGGGCACTGAAGCTTTCTTT
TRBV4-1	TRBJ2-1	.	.	CASSLVGAWSGNEQFF	TGCGCCAGCAGCTTGGTAGGGGCCTGGTCGGGCAATGAGCAGTTCTTC
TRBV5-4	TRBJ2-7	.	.	CASSLDQGDEQYF	TGTGCCAGCAGCTTGGACCAGGGAGACGAGCAGTACTTC
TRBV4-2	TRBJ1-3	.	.	CASSQDGRNTIYF	TGTGCCAGCAGCCAAGATGGCCGAAACACCATATATTTT
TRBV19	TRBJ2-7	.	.	CASRGRGGSSYEQYF	TGTGCCAGTAGAGGGCGGGGCGGCAGCTCCTACGAGCAGTACTTC
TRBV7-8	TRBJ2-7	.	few	CASSSQRISSYEQYF	TGTGCCAGCAGCTCCCAGCGTATCAGCTCCTACGAGCAGTACTTC
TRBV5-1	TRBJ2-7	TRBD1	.	CASSLWTGGLYEQYF	TGCGCCAGCAGCCTCTGGACAGGGGGCCTCTACGAGCAGTACTTC
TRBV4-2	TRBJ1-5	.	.	CASSQALDISNQPQHF	TGTGCCAGCAGCCAAGCTTTGGACATCAGCAATCAGCCCCAGCATTTT
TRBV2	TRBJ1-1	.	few	CASSEVQSRAEAFF	TGTGCCAGCAGTGAAGTACAGTCTCGCGCTGAAGCTTTCTTT
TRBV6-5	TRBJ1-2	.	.	CASRRGRYDYGYTF	TGTGCCAGCAGACGCGGGAGATACGACTATGGCTACACCTTC
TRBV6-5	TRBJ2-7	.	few	CASSYVQAAYEQYF	TGTGCCAGCAGTTACGTGCAGGCTGCCTACGAGCAGTACTTC
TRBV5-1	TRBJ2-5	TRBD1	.	CASSPPDREETQYF	TGCGCCAGCAGCCCCCCGGACAGGGAAGAGACCCAGTACTTC
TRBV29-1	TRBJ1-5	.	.	CSAQGRGFSNQPQHF	TGCAGCGCCCAAGGGAGGGGTTTTAGCAATCAGCCCCAGCATTTT
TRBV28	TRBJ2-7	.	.	CASSFRRRGHIGKPYEQYF	TGTGCCAGCAGTTTTCGTAGGCGGGGCCACATCGGGAAGCCCTACGAGCAGTACTTC
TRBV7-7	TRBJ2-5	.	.	CASSLGPGRETQYF	TGTGCCAGCAGCTTAGGCCCTGGGAGGGAGACCCAGTACTTC
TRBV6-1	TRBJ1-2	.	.	CASSEAWRGLNYGYTF	TGTGCCAGCAGTGAAGCGTGGAGGGGACTTAACTATGGCTACACCTTC
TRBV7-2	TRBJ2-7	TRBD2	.	CASSHTSASSYEQYF	TGTGCCAGCAGCCACACTAGCGCGTCATCCTACGAGCAGTACTTC
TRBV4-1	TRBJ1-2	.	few	CASSQGPVGRDYGYTF	TGCGCCAGCAGCCAAGGGCCGGTGGGCCGCGACTATGGCTACACCTTC
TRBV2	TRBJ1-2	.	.	CASKVDSKDYGYTF	TGTGCCAGCAAGGTGGACAGTAAAGACTATGGCTACACCTTC
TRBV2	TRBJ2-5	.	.	CVNREIWAETQYF	TGTGTCAACAGGGAAATTTGGGCAGAGACCCAGTACTTC
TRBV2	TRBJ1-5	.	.	CASNFGNNQPQHF	TGTGCCAGCAACTTTGGAAACAATCAGCCCCAGCATTTT
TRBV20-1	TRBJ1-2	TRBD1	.	CSAGTGYGYTF	TGCAGTGCCGGGACAGGGTATGGCTACACCTTC
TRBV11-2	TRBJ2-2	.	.	CASIKDTGELFF	TGTGCCAGCATTAAGGACACCGGGGAGCTGTTTTTT
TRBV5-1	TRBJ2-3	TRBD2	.	CASSTSSGGTDTQYF	TGCGCCAGCAGCACCTCTAGCGGGGGCACAGATACGCAGTATTTT
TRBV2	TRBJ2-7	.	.	CASGVSYEQYF	TGTGCCAGCGGGGTATCCTACGAGCAGTACTTC
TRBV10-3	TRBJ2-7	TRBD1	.	CASRPGQRTYEQYF	TGTGCCAGCAGACCGGGACAGAGGACCTACGAGCAGTACTTC
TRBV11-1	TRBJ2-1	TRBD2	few	CASSSGLAGYNEQFF	TGTGCCAGCAGCTCGGGACTAGCGGGGTACAATGAGCAGTTCTTC